This T cell receptor (beta chain) stems from a study of persistence of HIV-infected CD4 T cells. From germline, CDR1 is MNHEY and CDR2 SVGAGI. V was clipped by 6 bases and J by 2 bases; unmatched bases: 3. This CDR3 is built from 13 residues. A note on this clone: Its specificity is not known.

The libraries were made with immunoSEQ version 4 in survey mode. Clones were sequenced by immunoSEQ multiplex PCR, and TCRdb holds only the in-frame ones, with some missing. The sample lists some 20,000 clones, 65% seen once, with roughly 7.7% in the top ten. Lysates of CMV-infected fibroblasts at 10 ug/mL stimulated these cells. Responding CD4+ T cells were sorted by upregulation of both CD40 ligand and CD69. The chain couples TRBV6-5 to TRBJ1-2, with 7 nucleotides matching TRBD1. Specimen: CD4+ T cells sorted from PBMCs after approximately 19-hour stimulation, collected from a patient who received antiretroviral therapy. This TCR came from an adult woman with HIV who was CMV-seropositive. CDR3 amino acids: CASRGQANYGYTF. CDR3 DNA: TGTGCCAGCAGAGGACAGGCAAACTATGGCTACACCTTC.